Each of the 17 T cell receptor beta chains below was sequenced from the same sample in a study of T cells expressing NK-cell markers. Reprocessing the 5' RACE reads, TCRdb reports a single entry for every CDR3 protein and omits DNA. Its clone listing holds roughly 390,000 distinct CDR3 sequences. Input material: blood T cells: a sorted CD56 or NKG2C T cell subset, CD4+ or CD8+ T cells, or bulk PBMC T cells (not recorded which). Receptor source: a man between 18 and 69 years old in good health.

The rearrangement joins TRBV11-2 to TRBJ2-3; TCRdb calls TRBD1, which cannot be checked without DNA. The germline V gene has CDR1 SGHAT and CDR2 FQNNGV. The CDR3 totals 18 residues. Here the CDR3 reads CASSFKPSGGGGTDTQYF. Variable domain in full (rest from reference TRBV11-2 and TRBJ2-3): EAGVAQSPRYKIIEKRQSVAFWCNPISGHATLYWYQQILGQGPKLLIQFQNNGVVDDSQLPKDRFSAERLKGVDSTLKIQPAKLEDSAVYLCASSFKPSGGGGTDTQYFGPGTRLTVL.

The chain's CDR3 is CASSQEGGRLLPGQYF. The chain uses TRBV3-1 and TRBJ2-7; TCRdb returns TRBD1, unconfirmable since there is no DNA. CDR3 length: 16 amino acids. Looked up from germline, CDR1 is LGHDT and CDR2 is YNNKEL (reference sequence).

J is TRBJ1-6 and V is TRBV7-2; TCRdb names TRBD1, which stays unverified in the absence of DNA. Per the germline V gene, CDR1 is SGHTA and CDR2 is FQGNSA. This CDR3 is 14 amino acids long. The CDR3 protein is CASSAGTPNSPLHF.

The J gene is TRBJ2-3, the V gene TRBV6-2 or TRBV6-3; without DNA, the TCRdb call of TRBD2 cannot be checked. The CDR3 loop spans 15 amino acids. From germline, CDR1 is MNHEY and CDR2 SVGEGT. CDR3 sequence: CATSRAGVLTDTQYF.

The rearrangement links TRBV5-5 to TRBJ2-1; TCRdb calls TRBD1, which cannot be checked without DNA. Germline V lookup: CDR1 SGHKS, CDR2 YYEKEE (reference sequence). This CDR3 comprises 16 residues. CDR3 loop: CASSRQDRGPYNEQFF.

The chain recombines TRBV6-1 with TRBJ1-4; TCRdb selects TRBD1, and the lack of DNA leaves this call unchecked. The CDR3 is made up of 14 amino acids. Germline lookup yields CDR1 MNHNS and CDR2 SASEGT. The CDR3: CASTPGTSGEKLFF.

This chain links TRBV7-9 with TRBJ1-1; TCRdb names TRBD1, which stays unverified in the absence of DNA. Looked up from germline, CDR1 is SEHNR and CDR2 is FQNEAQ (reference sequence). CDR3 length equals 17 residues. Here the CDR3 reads CASSLRGGTGDDTEAFF.

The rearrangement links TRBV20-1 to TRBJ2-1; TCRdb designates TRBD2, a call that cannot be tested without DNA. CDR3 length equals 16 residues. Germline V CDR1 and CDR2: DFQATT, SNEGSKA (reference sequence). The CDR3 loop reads CSARDPSRGSYNEQFF.

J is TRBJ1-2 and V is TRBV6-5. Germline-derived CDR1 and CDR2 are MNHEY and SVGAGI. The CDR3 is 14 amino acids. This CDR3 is CASSYSGGLWGYTF.

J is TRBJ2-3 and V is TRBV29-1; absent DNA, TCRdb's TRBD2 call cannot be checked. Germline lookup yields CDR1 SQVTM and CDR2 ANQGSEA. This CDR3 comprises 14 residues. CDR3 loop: CSPRGGLGGDTQYF.

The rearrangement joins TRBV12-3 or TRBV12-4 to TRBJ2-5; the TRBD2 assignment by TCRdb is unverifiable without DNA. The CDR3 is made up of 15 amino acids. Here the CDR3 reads CASSLRGLASQTQYF.

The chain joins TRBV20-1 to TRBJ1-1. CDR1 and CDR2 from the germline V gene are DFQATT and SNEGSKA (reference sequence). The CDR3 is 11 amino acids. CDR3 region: CSAGTTGFAFF.

CDR3 in amino acids: CASTPRRGGRGASDTQYF. The J gene is TRBJ2-3, the V gene TRBV27; TCRdb returns TRBD1, unconfirmable since there is no DNA. The CDR3 contains 18 residues. Germline V lookup: CDR1 MNHEY, CDR2 SMNVEV (reference sequence).

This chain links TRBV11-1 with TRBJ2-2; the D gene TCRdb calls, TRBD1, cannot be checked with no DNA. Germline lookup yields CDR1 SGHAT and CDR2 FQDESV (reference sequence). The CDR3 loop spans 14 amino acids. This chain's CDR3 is CASSSGPALGELFF.

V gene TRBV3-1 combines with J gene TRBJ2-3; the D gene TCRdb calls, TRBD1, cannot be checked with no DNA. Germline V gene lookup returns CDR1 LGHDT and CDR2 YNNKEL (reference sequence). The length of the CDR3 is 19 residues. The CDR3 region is CASSHTMTGGSTSTDTQYF.

CDR3 residues: CSAPQGSGNTIYF. This chain uses TRBV20-1 with TRBJ1-3. The CDR3 is made up of 13 amino acids. CDR1 is DFQATT and CDR2 is SNEGSKA in the germline V gene (reference sequence).

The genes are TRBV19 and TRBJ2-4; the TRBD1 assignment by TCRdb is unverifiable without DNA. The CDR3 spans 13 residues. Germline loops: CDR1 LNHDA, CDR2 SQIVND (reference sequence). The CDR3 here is CASKDRGENIQYF.